This T cell receptor beta chain was profiled in a study of T cells in Graves' hyperthyroidism and ophthalmopathy. The overall study: The initial diagnosis was the point when peripheral blood was collected, ahead of any treatment.

The table lists this clonotype with many counts. Its antigen is unknown. CDR1 and CDR2 (germline): MNHNS, SASEGT. The V end lost 2 bases, the J end lost 4 bases, and 8 bases lay between the germline ends. CDR3 length: 13 residues. The CDR3 regions of TCR beta were amplified from RNA transcripts. The HTBI primer set drove a first-round RT-PCR of the TCR CDR3. One entry per CDR3 protein results from TCRdb running MiXCR on the multiplex PCR reads. The sample has 460,000 or so distinct CDR3 sequences, roughly 14% seen once; the top ten hold less than 20%. Calling Graves' hyperthyroidism stable meant ophthalmopathy did not progress within 18 months. Patients were excluded for uncontrolled infection, other autoimmune disease, pregnancy or lactation. Study-wide results and caveats: Onset of ophthalmopathy came a median approximately 6 months after the model predicted it.

Sample: blood. V gene TRBV6-1 combines with J gene TRBJ1-2; tentatively, D is TRBD1 (5 bases). The source of this sequence is a young woman with Graves' hyperthyroidism. The CDR3 sequence is CASSEWGRYGYTF. The CDR3 bases are TGTGCCAGCAGTGAATGGGGCCGCTATGGCTACACCTTC.